Below are 16 T cell receptor beta chains sequenced from a single sample in a study of blood T cell repertoires in COVID-19. Clones were sequenced by immunoSEQ multiplex PCR, and TCRdb holds only the in-frame ones, with some missing. This sample carries approximately 400,000 clones, 80% to 90% of them seen once, and the ten largest clones take 0.95% to 1.5%. Input material: peripheral blood. These receptor sequences come from a man aged 35-49 years with acute or convalescent COVID-19.

This rearrangement joins TRBV3-1 (or the pseudogene TRBV3-2) to TRBJ1-5; the match to TRBD1 covers 7 bases. Germline-derived CDR1 and CDR2 are LGHDT and YNNKEL (reference sequence). The CDR3 totals 17 residues. Unmatched junction bases numbered 12, after V lost 3 bases and J lost 4 bases. This CDR3 is CASSQNLGGRSNQPQHF. CDR3 nucleotides: TGTGCCAGCAGCCAGAACCTAGGGGGCCGCTCTAATCAGCCCCAGCATTTT.

The V call is TRBV5-5, the J call TRBJ2-1, with D perhaps TRBD2 (6 bases). This CDR3 is 15 amino acids long. V lost 0 bases to trimming and J lost 7 bases, with 14 bases between them. Per germline, CDR1 SGHKS and CDR2 YYEKEE (reference sequence). The CDR3 DNA reads TGTGCCAGCAGCTTGGGGCCTAGCGCTGGTAATGAGCAGTTCTTC. Encoded protein: CASSLGPSAGNEQFF.

The chain links TRBV24-1 to TRBJ2-2; TRBD2 aligns across 8 bases. The germline gives CDR1 KGHDR, CDR2 SFDVKD. V trimming: 11 bases; J trimming: 0 bases; junction bases outside the gene matches: 7. The CDR3 spans 15 residues. The CDR3 loop reads CAITGGVTNTGELFF. CDR3 nucleotides: TGTGCCATCACGGGGGGGGTCACGAACACCGGGGAGCTGTTTTTT.

A single count supports this clone. The rearrangement uses TRBV10-1 and TRBJ2-7, with D possibly being TRBD2 (6 bases). V dropped 7 bases and J dropped 0 bases, with 7 bases sitting between them. The CDR3 is 12 residues long. Germline V gene sequence: CDR1 WNHNN, CDR2 SYGVQD (reference sequence). The CDR3 is CASTGVSYEQYF. CDR3 DNA: TGCGCCAGCACGGGGGTCTCCTACGAGCAGTACTTC.

This chain links TRBV27 with TRBJ2-7; the D gene is possibly TRBD2 (7 bases). The germline V gene encodes CDR1 MNHEY and CDR2 SMNVEV (reference sequence). Trimming shortened V by 1 base and J by 3 bases, and 10 bases separated the two germline ends. The CDR3 length is 14 residues. CDR3 protein: CASSLLGGVYEQYF. CDR3 DNA: TGTGCCAGCAGTTTATTAGGGGGGGTCTACGAGCAGTACTTC.

The chain recombines TRBV11-3 with TRBJ1-6; 8 bases are a match to TRBD1. Per the germline V gene, CDR1 is SGHNT and CDR2 is YENEEA. The CDR3 covers 18 residues. Trimming at V came to 5 bases and at J to 0 bases, leaving 9 bases not matched to a gene. The CDR3 nucleotides are TGTGCCAGCAGCACACGGGACAGGCCGAGCTCCTATAATTCACCCCTCCACTTT. It specifies CASSTRDRPSSYNSPLHF. Full variable domain (outside the CDR3, taken from reference TRBV11-3 and TRBJ1-6): EAGVVQSPRYKIIEKKQPVAFWCNPISGHNTLYWYLQNLGQGPELLIRYENEEAVDDSQLPKDRFSAERLKGVDSTLKIQPAELGDSAVYLCASSTRDRPSSYNSPLHFGNGTRLTVT.

This chain joins TRBV27 and TRBJ1-1; D uncertain. The CDR3 spans 13 residues. Germline CDR1 MNHEY, CDR2 SMNVEV (reference sequence). Trimming took 3 bases from V and 5 from J, leaving 10 bases between them. Written as DNA, the CDR3 is TGTGCCAGCAGTTTGGCACGATTAACTGAAGCTTTCTTT. This gives the protein CASSLARLTEAFF.

The J gene is TRBJ1-6, the V gene TRBV5-1, with D perhaps TRBD1 (5 bases). Trimming pared 4 bases from V and 10 bases from J, leaving 21 bases between. The CDR3 runs 16 residues. Germline assignment: CDR1 SGHRS and CDR2 YFSETQ. The CDR3 reads CASSPGNSGPGSPLHF. In nucleotides, the CDR3 is TGCGCCAGCAGCCCTGGAAACTCAGGGCCAGGGTCACCCCTCCACTTT.

This chain joins TRBV7-9 and TRBJ2-3; 12 positions agree with TRBD2. V was clipped by 5 bases and J by 3 bases; unmatched bases: 12. The CDR3 has 18 amino acids. Germline CDR1 SEHNR, CDR2 FQNEAQ (reference sequence). This CDR3 reads CASSPELAGGAGTDTQYF. CDR3 bases: TGTGCCAGCAGCCCGGAGCTAGCGGGGGGGGCGGGAACAGATACGCAGTATTTT.

The rearrangement links TRBV11-2 to TRBJ1-6; no clear D gene. The CDR3 loop spans 15 amino acids. Germline CDR1 and CDR2: SGHAT and FQNNGV. Trimming removed 2 bases from V and 8 bases from J, with 13 bases in between. CDR3 DNA: TGTGCCAGCAGCTTATCTAAGAGGGCGCATTCACCCCTCCACTTT. This encodes CASSLSKRAHSPLHF.

V gene TRBV5-1 combines with J gene TRBJ2-1, with unresolved D. Germline assignment: CDR1 SGHRS and CDR2 YFSETQ. Trimming removed 0 bases at V and 8 bases at J, with 15 bases between. This CDR3 spans 15 amino acids. The CDR3 is CASSLALAVQDEQFF. In DNA, the CDR3 is TGCGCCAGCAGCTTGGCCTTGGCAGTTCAGGATGAGCAGTTCTTC.

This chain connects TRBV3-1 (or the pseudogene TRBV3-2) to TRBJ1-2; D remains ambiguous. CDR1 and CDR2 from the germline V gene are LGHDT and YNNKEL (reference sequence). The CDR3 has 13 residues. The V gene lost 4 bases and the J gene lost 2 bases, with 8 bases spanning the gap. CDR3 loop: CASSRLPNYGYTF. The CDR3 region has the DNA TGTGCCAGCAGCCGACTCCCGAACTATGGCTACACCTTC.

The rearrangement joins TRBV5-1 to TRBJ2-1, with 9 bases fitting TRBD1. With V trimmed by 2 bases and J by 4 bases, 4 bases remained unmatched. This CDR3 comprises 15 residues. CDR1 and CDR2 (germline): SGHRS, YFSETQ. The CDR3: CASSFTGGLYNEQFF. The CDR3 DNA reads TGCGCCAGCAGCTTTACAGGGGGCTTGTACAATGAGCAGTTCTTC. The full variable domain, with the rest looked up from reference TRBV5-1 and TRBJ2-1, is KAGVTQTPRYLIKTRGQQVTLSCSPISGHRSVSWYQQTPGQGLQFLFEYFSETQRNKGNFPGRFSGRQFSNSRSEMNVSTLELGDSALYLCASSFTGGLYNEQFFGPGTRLTVL.

The chain joins TRBV7-5 to TRBJ2-4; the table's D call, TRBD2, was not checked against the DNA. TRBV7-5 is tagged as a pseudogene. CDR3 length: 17 amino acids. The CDR3 protein is CARSLGFSRASKNIQYF. For the CDR3, the DNA is TGTGCCAGAAGCTTAGGATTCTCGCGGGCGTCCAAAAACATTCAGTACTTC.

J is TRBJ1-3 and V is TRBV28, with 7 bases identical to TRBD1. Germline CDR1 MDHEN, CDR2 SYDVKM. The CDR3 is made up of 15 amino acids. Trimming at V came to 1 base and at J to 2 bases, leaving 2 bases not matched to a gene. CDR3 in DNA: TGTGCCAGCAGTTTATTTGGGACAGCTGGAAACACCATATATTTT. This translates into CASSLFGTAGNTIYF.

The chain carries TRBV5-1 and TRBJ2-2; 11 nucleotides align to TRBD2. Trimming cost V 5 bases and J 2 bases; bases outside gene matches: 8. The CDR3 runs 17 residues. Germline CDR1 and CDR2: SGHRS and YFSETQ. Here the CDR3 DNA reads TGCGCCAGCAGATCCCTGACTAGCGGGACCAACACCGGGGAGCTGTTTTTT. This translates into CASRSLTSGTNTGELFF.